The clone carrying this TCR beta chain has a handful of counts. Its target is unknown. This record belongs to a study of T-cell reconstitution after alpha-beta-depleted transplantation in children. Study findings and constraints: At day 60, the high TCRbeta diversity found in some patients originated from recipient T cells and thymic progenitors that had survived. As was reported, about two months after transplant, alpha-beta T cells came from several hundred expanded graft clones.

The germline V gene encodes CDR1 SGHDN and CDR2 FVKESK. The CDR3 has 18 residues. V dropped 1 base and J dropped 3; count of bases not matched to a gene: 8. This sample's TCRbeta library carried unique molecular identifier barcodes. Using its own MiXCR run on the PCR reads, TCRdb lists one record per CDR3 protein. The table lists fewer than 550,000 distinct CDR3 sequences, roughly 10% of them singletons, with 11% to 15% in the top ten. Sequenced here: PBMCs, mostly from graft donor cells, sampled 180 days after TCRalphabeta/CD19-depleted stem cell transplant. This sequence originates from a female patient between 2 and 15 years old who had a stem cell transplant for aplastic anemia, so the T cells may come from the graft donor. The chain uses TRBV14 and TRBJ2-5; 13 bases are a match to TRBD2. CDR3 in DNA: TGTGCCAGCAGCCAAGCACTAGCGGGAGGGCCGTCGAAAGAGACCCAGTACTTC. Residues: CASSQALAGGPSKETQYF.